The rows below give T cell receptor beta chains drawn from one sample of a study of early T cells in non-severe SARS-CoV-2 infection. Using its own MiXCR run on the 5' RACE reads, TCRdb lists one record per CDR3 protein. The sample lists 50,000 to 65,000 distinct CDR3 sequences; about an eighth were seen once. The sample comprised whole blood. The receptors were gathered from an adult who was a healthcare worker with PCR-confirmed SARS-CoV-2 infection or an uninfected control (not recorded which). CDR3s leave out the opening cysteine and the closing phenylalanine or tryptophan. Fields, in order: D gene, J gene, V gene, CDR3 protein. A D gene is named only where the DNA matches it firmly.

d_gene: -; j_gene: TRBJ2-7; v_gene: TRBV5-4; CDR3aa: ASSWVDSPYEQY
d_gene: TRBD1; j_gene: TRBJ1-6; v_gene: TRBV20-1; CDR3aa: SAALTGGSYNSPLH
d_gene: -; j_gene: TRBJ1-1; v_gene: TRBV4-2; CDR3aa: ASSQVQTGNTEAF
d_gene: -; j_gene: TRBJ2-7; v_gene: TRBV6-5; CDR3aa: ASTRGNSYEQY
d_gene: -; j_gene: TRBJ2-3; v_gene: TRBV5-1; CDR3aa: ASSLGGLNRATDTQY
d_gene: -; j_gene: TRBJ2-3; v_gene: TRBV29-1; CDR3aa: SVGGMEYDTQY
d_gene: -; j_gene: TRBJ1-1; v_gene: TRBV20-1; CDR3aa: SARDWRGNTEAF
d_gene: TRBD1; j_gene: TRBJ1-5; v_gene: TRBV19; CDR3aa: ASTRVRTGPSPQH
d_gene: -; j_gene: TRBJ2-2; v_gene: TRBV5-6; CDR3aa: AGSLAGWSVELF
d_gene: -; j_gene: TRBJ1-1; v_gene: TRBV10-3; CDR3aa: AISGGDGRTEAF
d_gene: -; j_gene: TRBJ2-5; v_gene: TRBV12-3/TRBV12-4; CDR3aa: ASSWGQETQY
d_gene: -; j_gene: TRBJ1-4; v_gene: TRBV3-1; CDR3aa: ASSLGGNEKLF
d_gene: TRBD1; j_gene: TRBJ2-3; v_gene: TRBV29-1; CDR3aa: SVRQGLRDTQY
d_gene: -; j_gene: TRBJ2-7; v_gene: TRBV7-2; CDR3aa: ASSLDSALIRH
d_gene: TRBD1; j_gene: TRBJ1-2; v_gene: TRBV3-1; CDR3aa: ASSRGQGAYGYT
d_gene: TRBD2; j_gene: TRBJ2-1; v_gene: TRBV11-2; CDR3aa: ASSSLRGSYNEQF
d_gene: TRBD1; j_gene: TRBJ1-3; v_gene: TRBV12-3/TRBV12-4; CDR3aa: ASSLWETGPGNTIY
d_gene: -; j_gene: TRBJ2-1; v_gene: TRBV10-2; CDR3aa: ASSESASWSEQF
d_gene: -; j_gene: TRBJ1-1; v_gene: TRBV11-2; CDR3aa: ASTRGNTEAF
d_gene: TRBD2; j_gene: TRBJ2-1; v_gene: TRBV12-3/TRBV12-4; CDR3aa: ASSQTSGGGSYNEQF
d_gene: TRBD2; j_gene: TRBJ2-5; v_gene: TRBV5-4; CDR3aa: ASSVAGGLDQETQY
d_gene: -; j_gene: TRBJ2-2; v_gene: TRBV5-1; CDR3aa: ASSLQTNTGELF
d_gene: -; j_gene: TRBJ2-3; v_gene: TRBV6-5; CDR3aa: ASSRGVGDGTDTQY
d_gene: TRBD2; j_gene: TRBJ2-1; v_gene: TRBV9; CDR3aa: ACSVGGTSEDEQF
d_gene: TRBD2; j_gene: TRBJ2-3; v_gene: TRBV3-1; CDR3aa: ASSQDGLAGDPSRGDTQY
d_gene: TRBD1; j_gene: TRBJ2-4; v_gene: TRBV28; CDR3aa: ASSPRGTGKNIQY